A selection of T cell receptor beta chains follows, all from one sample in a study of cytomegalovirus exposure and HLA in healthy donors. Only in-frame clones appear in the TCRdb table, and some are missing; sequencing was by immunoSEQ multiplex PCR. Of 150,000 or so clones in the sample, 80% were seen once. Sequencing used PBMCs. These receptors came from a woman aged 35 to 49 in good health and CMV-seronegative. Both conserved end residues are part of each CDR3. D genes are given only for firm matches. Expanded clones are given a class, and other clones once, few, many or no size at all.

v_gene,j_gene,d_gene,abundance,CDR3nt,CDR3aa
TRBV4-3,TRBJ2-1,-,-,TGCGCCAGCAGCCAAGACGTGGGGGGTTCGGATGAGCAGTTCTTC,CASSQDVGGSDEQFF
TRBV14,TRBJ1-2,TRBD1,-,TGTGCCAGCAGCCTTACCGGACAGGCGTATGGCTACACCTTC,CASSLTGQAYGYTF
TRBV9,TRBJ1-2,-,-,TGTGCCAGCAGCGTAGCAGGGGAGGGGTTGGTCTATGGCTACACCTTC,CASSVAGEGLVYGYTF
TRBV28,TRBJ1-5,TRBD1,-,TGTGCCAGCAGTTTAAGACAGGGGGTAGGTCAGCCCCAGCATTTT,CASSLRQGVGQPQHF
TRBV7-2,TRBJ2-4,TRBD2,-,TGTGCCAGCAGCGCCATGAATCTAGCGGCCCTGGGGGAAAACATTCAGTACTTC,CASSAMNLAALGENIQYF
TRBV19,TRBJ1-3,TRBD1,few,TGTGCCACCCGACAGGGCCCCTTTTTCTCTGGAAACACCATATATTTT,CATRQGPFFSGNTIYF
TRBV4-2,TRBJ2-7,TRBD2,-,TGTGCCAGCAGCCAAGTAGCGGGGGGCTACGAGCAGTACTTC,CASSQVAGGYEQYF
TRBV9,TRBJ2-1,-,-,TGTGCCAGCAGCCCTCTGGGCGGGTACAATGAGCAGTTCTTC,CASSPLGGYNEQFF
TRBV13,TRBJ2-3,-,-,TGTGCCAGCAGCTTAGCTTCCCAGGGCGGCACAGATACGCAGTATTTT,CASSLASQGGTDTQYF
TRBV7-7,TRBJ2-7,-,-,TGTGCCAGCAGCTTAGGGCAGGGCAACGAGCAGTACTTC,CASSLGQGNEQYF
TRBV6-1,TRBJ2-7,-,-,TGTGCCAGCAGTGTACGGGACATGTCCTACGAGCAGTACTTC,CASSVRDMSYEQYF